This is a list of T cell receptor beta chains from one sample in a study of human T cells and chemical hapten exposure. TCRdb reprocessed the RACE reads via MiXCR and lists one record per CDR3 protein. The sample has about 120,000 distinct CDR3 sequences, about 10% seen once; the top ten hold 2.4%. Sequenced material: whole blood, taken in connection with sensitization to the hapten diphenylcyclopropenone (DPC). All receptors derive from a woman between 45 and 60 years old with alopecia areata. Some clones in this sample may be carry-over from other donors' samples. CDR3s include the opening cysteine and the closing phenylalanine or tryptophan. The D gene is left open where the match is weak. Some rows have no size entry. The others give once, few or many, or a class for an expanded clone.

d_call: NA
v_call: TRBV7-2
j_call: TRBJ1-3
clone_size: many
cdr3_aa: CASSPRGRGNTIYF
cdr3_nt: TGTGCCAGCAGCCCCCGGGGACGTGGAAACACCATATATTTT

d_call: NA
v_call: TRBV28
j_call: TRBJ1-5
clone_size: few
cdr3_aa: CASSFQQVRQPQHF
cdr3_nt: TGTGCCAGCAGTTTCCAACAGGTTCGCCAGCCCCAGCATTTT

d_call: NA
v_call: TRBV9
j_call: TRBJ2-6
clone_size: many
cdr3_aa: CASLGTVDSGANVLTF
cdr3_nt: TGTGCCAGCTTGGGGACGGTGGACTCTGGGGCCAACGTCCTGACTTTC

d_call: NA
v_call: TRBV5-1
j_call: TRBJ2-5
clone_size: NA
cdr3_aa: CASSLGGLEEETQYF
cdr3_nt: TGCGCCAGCAGCTTGGGGGGGCTGGAGGAAGAGACCCAGTACTTC

d_call: NA
v_call: TRBV6-6
j_call: TRBJ1-6
clone_size: NA
cdr3_aa: CASSYPRELNSPLHF
cdr3_nt: TGTGCCAGCAGTTACCCCCGCGAGTTAAATTCACCCCTCCACTTT

d_call: NA
v_call: TRBV24-1
j_call: TRBJ2-3
clone_size: NA
cdr3_aa: CATGGGLSTDTQYF
cdr3_nt: TGTGCCACTGGGGGAGGCTTAAGCACAGATACGCAGTATTTT

d_call: NA
v_call: TRBV7-8
j_call: TRBJ1-4
clone_size: NA
cdr3_aa: CASSPGLGQWIKLFF
cdr3_nt: TGTGCCAGCAGCCCCGGACTAGGACAATGGATTAAACTGTTTTTT

d_call: NA
v_call: TRBV27
j_call: TRBJ1-1
clone_size: NA
cdr3_aa: CASSIQRRSTEAFF
cdr3_nt: TGTGCCAGCAGTATACAGAGAAGAAGCACTGAAGCTTTCTTT

d_call: NA
v_call: TRBV10-2
j_call: TRBJ2-1
clone_size: NA
cdr3_aa: CASSESTGGTLPNEQFF
cdr3_nt: TGCGCCAGCAGTGAGTCGACGGGCGGGACCCTTCCGAATGAGCAGTTCTTC

d_call: TRBD1
v_call: TRBV29-1
j_call: TRBJ1-5
clone_size: many
cdr3_aa: CSVGTGGDQPQHF
cdr3_nt: TGCAGCGTTGGGACAGGGGGGGATCAGCCCCAGCATTTT

d_call: NA
v_call: TRBV27
j_call: TRBJ2-1
clone_size: few
cdr3_aa: CASSLAPTSGSGQFF
cdr3_nt: TGTGCCAGCAGTTTAGCCCCCACTTCAGGGTCTGGGCAGTTCTTC

d_call: NA
v_call: TRBV6-1
j_call: TRBJ1-1
clone_size: NA
cdr3_aa: CASSEHRENTEAFF
cdr3_nt: TGTGCCAGCAGTGAGCACCGTGAGAACACTGAAGCTTTCTTT

d_call: NA
v_call: TRBV20-1
j_call: TRBJ2-7
clone_size: NA
cdr3_aa: CSARDLSGPTYEQYF
cdr3_nt: TGCAGTGCTAGAGATCTAAGCGGGCCCACCTACGAGCAGTACTTC

d_call: TRBD2
v_call: TRBV10-3
j_call: TRBJ2-1
clone_size: many
cdr3_aa: CAISGGLADNEQFF
cdr3_nt: TGTGCCATCAGTGGGGGACTAGCGGACAATGAGCAGTTCTTC

d_call: NA
v_call: TRBV28
j_call: TRBJ1-4
clone_size: few
cdr3_aa: CASSFAGEGEKLFF
cdr3_nt: TGTGCCAGCAGTTTTGCAGGGGAAGGAGAAAAACTGTTTTTT

d_call: TRBD2
v_call: TRBV5-4
j_call: TRBJ2-4
clone_size: many
cdr3_aa: CASSLEPSGANIQYF
cdr3_nt: TGTGCCAGCAGCTTGGAACCTAGCGGGGCGAACATTCAGTACTTC

d_call: NA
v_call: TRBV27
j_call: TRBJ2-7
clone_size: NA
cdr3_aa: CASSLHSSYEQYF
cdr3_nt: TGTGCCAGCAGTCTCCACAGCTCCTACGAGCAGTACTTC

d_call: TRBD1
v_call: TRBV9
j_call: TRBJ2-4
clone_size: many
cdr3_aa: CASSDGQGAESKNIQYF
cdr3_nt: TGTGCCAGCAGCGATGGACAGGGGGCAGAGTCCAAAAACATTCAGTACTTC

d_call: TRBD2
v_call: TRBV3-1
j_call: TRBJ2-3
clone_size: NA
cdr3_aa: CASSQDLFRGLADTQYF
cdr3_nt: TGTGCCAGCAGCCAAGATCTCTTTCGGGGACTAGCAGATACGCAGTATTTT

d_call: NA
v_call: TRBV7-9
j_call: TRBJ2-1
clone_size: few
cdr3_aa: CASSLAGGGGFEQFF
cdr3_nt: TGTGCCAGCAGCTTAGCTGGCGGAGGTGGGTTTGAGCAGTTCTTC

d_call: TRBD1
v_call: TRBV27
j_call: TRBJ2-7
clone_size: few
cdr3_aa: CASSPDRGLAYEQYF
cdr3_nt: TGTGCCAGCAGTCCCGACAGGGGGCTTGCCTACGAGCAGTACTTC

d_call: NA
v_call: TRBV5-1
j_call: TRBJ2-5
clone_size: NA
cdr3_aa: CASSLELQETQYF
cdr3_nt: TGCGCCAGCAGCCTGGAGCTCCAAGAGACCCAGTACTTC

d_call: NA
v_call: TRBV10-3
j_call: TRBJ1-5
clone_size: many
cdr3_aa: CAISEAGGGNQPQHF
cdr3_nt: TGTGCCATCAGTGAAGCGGGAGGGGGCAATCAGCCCCAGCATTTT

d_call: NA
v_call: TRBV29-1
j_call: TRBJ2-1
clone_size: few
cdr3_aa: CSVIQGGRGFNEQFF
cdr3_nt: TGCAGCGTCATACAGGGGGGGCGCGGTTTCAATGAGCAGTTCTTC

d_call: NA
v_call: TRBV27
j_call: TRBJ2-7
clone_size: NA
cdr3_aa: CASSRASNSYEQYF
cdr3_nt: TGTGCCAGCAGCCGGGCTTCGAATTCCTACGAGCAGTACTTC

d_call: TRBD1
v_call: TRBV5-6
j_call: TRBJ1-1
clone_size: NA
cdr3_aa: CASSPMTGWARTEAFF
cdr3_nt: TGTGCCAGCAGCCCAATGACAGGGTGGGCGCGCACTGAAGCTTTCTTT

d_call: NA
v_call: TRBV7-8
j_call: TRBJ1-5
clone_size: many
cdr3_aa: CASSLGGVSNQPQHF
cdr3_nt: TGTGCCAGCAGCTTAGGGGGGGTGAGCAATCAGCCCCAGCATTTT

d_call: NA
v_call: TRBV27
j_call: TRBJ2-1
clone_size: many
cdr3_aa: CASSVGGETNEQFF
cdr3_nt: TGTGCCAGCAGTGTGGGTGGGGAAACTAATGAGCAGTTCTTC

d_call: NA
v_call: TRBV6-2/TRBV6-3
j_call: TRBJ1-5
clone_size: NA
cdr3_aa: CASGLNQPQHF
cdr3_nt: TGTGCCAGCGGCCTCAATCAGCCCCAGCATTTT

d_call: TRBD1
v_call: TRBV7-9
j_call: TRBJ2-2
clone_size: few
cdr3_aa: CASSPRAGGNTGELFF
cdr3_nt: TGTGCCAGCAGCCCCCGGGCAGGGGGCAACACCGGGGAGCTGTTTTTT

d_call: TRBD1
v_call: TRBV29-1
j_call: TRBJ1-2
clone_size: NA
cdr3_aa: CSVGDRGNYGYTF
cdr3_nt: TGCAGCGTTGGAGACAGGGGAAACTATGGCTACACCTTC